What follows is one T cell receptor (beta chain) and its context. This specimen comes from a study of blood T cell repertoires in COVID-19. The wider study: Specimens from acute and convalescent COVID-19 originated in the United States, Italy and Spain. From T cells, B-cell-depleted T cells, or PBMCs came the material, which was cDNA or gDNA.

Trimming pared 4 bases from V and 9 bases from J, leaving 22 bases between. The CDR3 is 16 residues long. Germline CDR1 SGHTA, CDR2 FQGTGA. Using immunoSEQ multiplex PCR, the repertoire was profiled, and TCRdb retains in-frame clones only, with some absent. The sample holds roughly 380,000 clones, around 87% seen once. This rearrangement joins TRBV7-3 to TRBJ2-1; a weak D match, TRBD1 (7 bases). The material sequenced was PBMCs or T cells enriched from blood (not recorded which). The receptor comes from a man younger than 40 who had recovered from COVID-19. CDR3 coding DNA: TGTGCCAGCAGCTCACTGGGGGGACAGTCTCGACTTGAGCAGTTCTTC. This sequence encodes CASSSLGGQSRLEQFF.